The clone carrying this T cell receptor (beta chain) was seen a handful of times. Its specificity is not known. These data are taken from a study of CD8 T cells in ankylosing spondylitis. General study results and limits: Significantly higher representation of disease-linked clones was reported for matched ankylosing spondylitis synovial fluid. Blood of patients with ankylosing spondylitis appeared to be characterized by a TCR beta motif of about eight highly homologous variants.

Trimming cost V 3 bases and J 2 bases, with 5 bases left between them. CDR3 length: 11 residues. CDR1 is DFQATT, CDR2 SNEGSKA, per germline (reference sequence). TCRdb re-called the 5' RACE reads with MiXCR, one entry per CDR3 protein. The sample has 150,000 to 250,000 distinct CDR3 sequences, roughly 13% seen once; the top ten hold about 15%. The sequencing sample was made of blood, either unsorted or a sorted T cell fraction (not recorded which). V usage is TRBV20-1 and J usage is TRBJ2-7; D unresolved. The origin of this receptor is a male donor with ankylosing spondylitis or in good health (not recorded which). CDR3 loop: CSARGTYEQYF. CDR3 DNA: TGCAGTGCTAGGGGGACCTACGAGCAGTACTTC.